This entry is about one T cell receptor beta chain. The study drew participants aged about 18 to 89 years from some 25 US areas. Symptom resolution, clearance, or two negative PCRs marked donors in Cohort 3 as recovered. This entry belongs to a study of blood T cell repertoires in COVID-19. Trimming left V 4 bases short and J 0 bases short, with 20 bases between. The CDR3 covers 18 residues. The V gene's germline CDR1 is SGHKS and CDR2 YYEKEE (reference sequence). TCRdb's table, derived via immunoSEQ multiplex PCR, lists solely in-frame clones and lacks some. The top ten hold roughly 2.6% of the sample, which has around 300,000 clones, approximately 86% seen once.

This receptor was taken from a woman under 30 who had recovered from COVID-19. V is TRBV5-5 and J is TRBJ1-3, with D unresolved. What was sequenced was PBMCs or T cells enriched from blood (not recorded which). The CDR3 protein is CASSPTPATESSGNTIYF. CDR3 sequence (DNA): TGTGCCAGCAGCCCAACTCCCGCGACGGAGAGCTCTGGAAACACCATATATTTT.